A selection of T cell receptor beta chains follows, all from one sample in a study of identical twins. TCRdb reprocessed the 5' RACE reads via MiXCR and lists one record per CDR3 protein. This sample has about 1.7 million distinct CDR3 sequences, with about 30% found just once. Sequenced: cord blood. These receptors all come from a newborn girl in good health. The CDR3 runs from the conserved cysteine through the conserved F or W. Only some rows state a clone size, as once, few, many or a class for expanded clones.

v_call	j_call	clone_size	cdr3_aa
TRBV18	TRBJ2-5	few	CASSKGLAQETQYF
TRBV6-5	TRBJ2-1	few	CASSYGVADLNEQFF
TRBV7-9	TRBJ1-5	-	CASSSTRGANQPQHF
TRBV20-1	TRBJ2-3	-	CSVSGGDTQYF
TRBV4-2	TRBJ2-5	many	CATGLDQETQYF
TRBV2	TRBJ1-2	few	CASRIGPSNYGYTF
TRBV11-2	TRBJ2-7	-	CASSLNPPRSSYEQYF
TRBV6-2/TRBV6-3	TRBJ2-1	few	CATAGGLLYNEQFF
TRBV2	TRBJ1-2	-	CASRRAESPNYGYTF
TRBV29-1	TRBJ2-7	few	CSVSRTGGVSEQYF
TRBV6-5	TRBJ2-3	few	CASSYPITSGGSTDTQYF
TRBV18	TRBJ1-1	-	CASSSTFYRGQMNTEAFF
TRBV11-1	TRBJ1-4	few	CASSPSPWRRQAFAPANEKLFF
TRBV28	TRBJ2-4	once	CATEDRVRYELYF
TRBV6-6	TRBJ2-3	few	CASAQGQHLSTDTQYF
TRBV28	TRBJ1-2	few	CASRFAPNNYGYTF
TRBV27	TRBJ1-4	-	CASSFGAGGGEKLFF
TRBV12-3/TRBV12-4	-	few	CASSLGGASYNEQYF
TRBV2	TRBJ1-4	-	CASSRNRGGEKLFF
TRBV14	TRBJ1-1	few	CASSHPSRDRGTEAFF
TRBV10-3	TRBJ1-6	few	CAINKQGPYNSPLHF
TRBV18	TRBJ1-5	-	CASSPLAGEGGQPQHF
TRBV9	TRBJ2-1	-	CASRGIGEQFF
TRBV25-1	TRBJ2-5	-	CASSGDYLETQYF
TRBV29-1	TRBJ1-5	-	CSVGQPQHF
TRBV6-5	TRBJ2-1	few	CASSYLVYLTGRGHNEQFF
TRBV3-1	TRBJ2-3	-	CASSHAAGTDTQYF
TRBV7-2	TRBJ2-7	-	CASSLVVTSYEQYF
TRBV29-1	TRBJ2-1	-	CSVDSGRRSYNEQFF
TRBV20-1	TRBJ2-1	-	CSARGLAGWTQIYNEQFF
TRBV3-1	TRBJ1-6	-	CASSQGGQGNSPLHF
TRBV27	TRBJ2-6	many	CASKPLSGANVLTF
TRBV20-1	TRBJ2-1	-	CSARATGGSYNEQFF
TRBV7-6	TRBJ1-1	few	CASSLEPGGIGTEAFF
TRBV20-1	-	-	CSARTPGGRYEQYF